This is a list of T cell receptor beta chains from one sample in a study of CD8+ T cells in alopecia areata. Sequencing was performed with immunoSEQ multiplex PCR; in TCRdb, only in-frame clones are kept and a portion is missing. The sample has about 180,000 clones, about 53% seen once; the top ten hold roughly 10%. Here the sequenced sample was CD8+ T cells sorted from blood, taken at week 24, from a patient treated with tofacitinib. The receptors stem from a human donor with alopecia areata. Both conserved end residues are part of each CDR3. The D gene is left open where the match is weak. Where a row states a size, it is once, few, many or the class of an expanded clone; other rows omit it.

clone size	V gene	J gene	D gene	CDR3 DNA	CDR3 protein
NA	TRBV29-1	TRBJ1-1	NA	TGCAGCGTTGTAGCCGAGGGAGGTCAGGGTTTAGGCACTGAAGCTTTCTTT	CSVVAEGGQGLGTEAFF
NA	TRBV21-1	TRBJ1-6	NA	TGTGCCAGCAGCAAAGCCAGGGGGCAGTCACCCCTCCACTTT	CASSKARGQSPLHF
NA	TRBV29-1	TRBJ2-7	TRBD2	TGCAGCGTGGAGACGACTAGCGGGGGATACGAGCAGTACTTC	CSVETTSGGYEQYF
NA	TRBV9	TRBJ2-7	NA	TGTGCCAGCAGCGGCGGGACGCCTGAGCAGTACTTC	CASSGGTPEQYF
NA	TRBV5-1	TRBJ2-3	NA	TGCGCCAGCAGCCCCGAAGGCCCAACAGTGGATACGCAGTATTTT	CASSPEGPTVDTQYF
NA	TRBV27	TRBJ2-1	TRBD1	TGTGCCAGCAGTTTGCCCACAGGGGCAAAGTTCTTC	CASSLPTGAKFF
NA	TRBV4-1	TRBJ2-7	NA	TGCGCCAGCAGCCCAGAGTCGCGGGTCAGCTCCTACGAGCAGTACTTC	CASSPESRVSSYEQYF
few	TRBV7-6	TRBJ2-5	NA	TGTGCCAGCAGCCCCGAGTTATACCAAGAGACCCAGTACTTC	CASSPELYQETQYF
once	TRBV27	TRBJ2-3	NA	TGTGCCAGCACTCCCATCGGCGGGGTAGGAGATACGCAGTATTTT	CASTPIGGVGDTQYF
few	TRBV29-1	TRBJ1-1	NA	TGCAGCGTCGCCCCTGAAGCTTTCTTT	CSVAPEAFF
NA	TRBV5-6	TRBJ1-2	TRBD1	TGTGCCAGCAGCGAGGGACAGGGGGCGCGTGGCTACACCTTC	CASSEGQGARGYTF
NA	TRBV7-9	TRBJ2-2	TRBD1	TGTGCCAGCAGCCCACGGACAGGGTCGGCCGGGGAGCTGTTTTTT	CASSPRTGSAGELFF
few	TRBV13	TRBJ2-1	TRBD1	TGTGCCAGCAGCTCCGGGACAGGGAATGAGCAGTTCTTC	CASSSGTGNEQFF
NA	TRBV28	TRBJ2-1	TRBD1	TGTGCCAGCAGTTTGGGGACAGATGTCGATGAGCAGTTCTTC	CASSLGTDVDEQFF
NA	TRBV13	TRBJ2-7	NA	TGTGCCAGCAGCTTGGGGGAGTCCTACGAGCAGTACTTC	CASSLGESYEQYF
NA	TRBV15	TRBJ2-3	NA	TGTGCCACCAGGAAAACCCTCACAGATACGCAGTATTTT	CATRKTLTDTQYF
few	TRBV7-3	TRBJ2-3	NA	TGTGCCAGCAGCCCTTCCCCCGAGGCTGTTACGCAGTATTTT	CASSPSPEAVTQYF
few	TRBV29-1	TRBJ2-7	NA	TGCAGCGTTGAAAATGGCCCTGAGCAGTACTTC	CSVENGPEQYF
NA	TRBV29-1	TRBJ1-1	NA	TGCAGCGTTGAAGGCCCGGGGGAGAACACTGAAGCTTTCTTT	CSVEGPGENTEAFF
NA	TRBV29-1	TRBJ2-5	NA	TGCAGCGTTGAGGCCACAGACGAAGAGACCCAGTACTTC	CSVEATDEETQYF
few	TRBV29-1	TRBJ2-7	NA	TGCAGCGTTGTGTGGGACTCCTCATCCTACGAGCAGTACTTC	CSVVWDSSSYEQYF
few	TRBV29-1	TRBJ1-1	NA	TGCAGCGTTGAAAGGGGGGGCACTGAAGCTTTCTTT	CSVERGGTEAFF